A single sample gave rise to the 17 T cell receptor beta chains below, sequenced in a study of blood T cell repertoires in COVID-19. Some clones are missing from TCRdb's copy, which holds only in-frame ones; the method was immunoSEQ multiplex PCR. The sample shows about 280,000 clones, approximately 91% of them seen only once. Sequencing used peripheral blood. These receptors originate from a man in his late teens or twenties with active or convalescent COVID-19.

The chain uses TRBV2 and TRBJ2-7; TRBD2 matches 8 bases. CDR3 length: 14 amino acids. V lost 4 bases, J lost 1 base, and 3 bases stayed unmatched. From germline, CDR1 is SNHLY and CDR2 FYNNEI. In nucleotides, the CDR3 is TGTGCCAGCAGTGTAAGCGGGGGTTCCTACGAGCAGTACTTC. It encodes CASSVSGGSYEQYF.

This chain uses TRBV5-1 with TRBJ2-3; 9 bases align to TRBD2. There are 16 residues in the CDR3. CDR1 and CDR2 (germline): SGHRS, YFSETQ. The V and J ends lost 0 bases and 5 bases, in that order; junction bases with no gene match: 7. The CDR3 sequence is CASSLAAGGPGDTQYF. The CDR3 bases are TGCGCCAGCAGCTTGGCCGCGGGGGGGCCGGGAGATACGCAGTATTTT.

This chain links TRBV7-9 with TRBJ1-4; 11 bases match TRBD1. After removal of 5 bases from V and 8 bases from J, the junction contained 7 bases not matched to a gene. CDR1 is SEHNR, CDR2 FQNEAQ, per germline (reference sequence). The CDR3 consists of 15 residues. The CDR3 DNA sequence: TGTGCCAGCAGCCTCGGGACAGGGGGAAGGGAAAAACTGTTTTTT. Its translation is CASSLGTGGREKLFF.

This chain uses TRBV29-1 with TRBJ1-4, with TRBD1 as a possible D gene (6 bases). CDR1 is SQVTM and CDR2 is ANQGSEA in the germline V gene. The CDR3 consists of 13 residues. Trimming stripped 4 bases from V and 4 bases from J, with 10 bases between. The CDR3 region has the DNA TGCAGCGTTGGAAACAGGGATAATGAAAAACTGTTTTTT. This codes for CSVGNRDNEKLFF.

This clone was recorded a few times. J is TRBJ2-3 and V is TRBV6-4; 8 bases are a match to TRBD2. Germline V gene sequence: CDR1 MRHNA, CDR2 SNTAGT. The CDR3 runs to 15 residues. The V segment lost 6 bases and the J segment 3 bases; nucleotides outside the gene matches: 8. This CDR3 is CASSKAGEPTDTQYF. CDR3 in DNA: TGTGCCAGCAGCAAAGCGGGGGAACCGACAGATACGCAGTATTTT.

A single count supports this clone. The V call is TRBV6-5, the J call TRBJ1-2; maybe TRBD1 (5 bases). V was trimmed by 2 bases and J by 4 bases, leaving 11 bases between them. The V gene's germline CDR1 is MNHEY and CDR2 SVGAGI. The CDR3 is 14 residues long. Here the CDR3 reads CASSYGGVGYGYTF. In nucleotides, the CDR3 is TGTGCCAGCAGTTACGGGGGGGTAGGCTATGGCTACACCTTC.

The V call is TRBV21-1, the J call TRBJ2-7; TRBD2, the table's D call, was not compared with the DNA. TRBV21-1 is annotated as a pseudogene. The CDR3 length is 13 residues. Written as DNA, the CDR3 is TGTGCCAGCAGCTGGAGACGATCCTACGAGCAGTACTTC. It is translated as CASSWRRSYEQYF.

The chain couples TRBV28 to TRBJ2-7; D is possibly TRBD1 (6 bases). Germline V gene data show CDR1 as MDHEN and CDR2 as SYDVKM. V lost 6 bases to trimming and J lost 0 bases, with 15 bases between them. This CDR3 comprises 15 residues. The CDR3 DNA follows: TGTGCCAGCAGCCCCCGACAGGCCTACTCCTACGAGCAGTACTTC. Its protein product is CASSPRQAYSYEQYF.

The chain joins TRBV12-5 to TRBJ1-3; unclear D gene. Germline V gene data show CDR1 as LGHNT and CDR2 as FRNRAP. V dropped 4 bases and J dropped 3 bases, with 13 bases sitting between them. CDR3 size: 15 residues. CDR3 bases: TGTGCTAGTGGTTCCCTTTTCGGGAATGGAAACACCATATATTTT. This encodes CASGSLFGNGNTIYF. Full variable domain (rest looked up from reference TRBV12-5 and TRBJ1-3): DARVTQTPRHKVTEMGQEVTMRCQPILGHNTVFWYRQTMMQGLELLAYFRNRAPLDDSGMPKDRFSAEMPDATLATLKIQPSEPRDSAVYFCASGSLFGNGNTIYFGEGSWLTVV.

This clone was detected only once. This chain links TRBV7-9 with TRBJ1-2; maybe TRBD1 (6 bases). The germline V and J ends were trimmed by 1 base and 4 bases, with 10 bases remaining between them. The CDR3 has 14 residues. Per the germline V gene, CDR1 is SEHNR and CDR2 is FQNEAQ (reference sequence). The CDR3 DNA follows: TGTGCCAGCAGCTTAGTTGTAGGGGGCTATGGCTACACCTTC. Its protein is CASSLVVGGYGYTF.

The rearrangement links TRBV6-6 to TRBJ1-6, with D tentatively TRBD1 (5 bases). There are 16 residues in the CDR3. Germline values: CDR1 MNHNY, CDR2 SVGAGI (reference sequence). Trimming cost V 0 bases and J 10 bases, with 16 bases left between them. The CDR3 DNA is TGTGCCAGCAGTTACTCCGAGACTGGCGGGGGGTCACCCCTCCACTTT. Translation gives CASSYSETGGGSPLHF.

V is TRBV18 and J is TRBJ2-7; 9 nucleotides align to TRBD2. The CDR3 is 14 residues long. V was clipped by 4 bases and J by 4 bases; unmatched bases: 5. The germline gives CDR1 KGHSH, CDR2 LQKENI. CDR3 sequence: CASSLRGGAYEQYF. DNA of the CDR3: TGTGCCAGCTCACTGCGCGGGGGGGCTTACGAGCAGTACTTC.

CDR3 bases: TGTGCCAGCAGTGAAGACGGGTTGGATAATTCACCCCTCCACTTT. This gives the protein CASSEDGLDNSPLHF. This chain joins TRBV2 and TRBJ1-6; D is ambiguous. The CDR3 extends over 15 amino acids. V dropped 1 base and J dropped 5 bases, with 9 bases sitting between them. Germline CDR1 SNHLY, CDR2 FYNNEI.

The rearrangement links TRBV10-2 to TRBJ1-4, with D maybe TRBD1 (6 bases). The CDR3 length is 14 residues. Germline V gene data show CDR1 as WSHSY and CDR2 as SAAADI. With 7 bases removed from V and 3 bases from J, the gap between germline ends came to 12 bases. The CDR3 spells CASTGGRSNEKLFF. Written as DNA, the CDR3 is TGCGCCAGCACCGGGGGGCGGTCTAATGAAAAACTGTTTTTT.

This sequence joins TRBV4-1 and TRBJ2-7, with D perhaps TRBD2 (6 bases). Trimming took 1 base from V and 7 from J, leaving 26 bases between them. The CDR3 contains 18 residues. The germline CDR1 and CDR2 sequences are MGHRA and YSYEKL. In nucleotides, the CDR3 is TGCGCCAGCAGCCAAGGAGGGGCTGGAAAAGGGAGGCCGGGAGAGCAGTACTTC. Its translation: CASSQGGAGKGRPGEQYF.

The gene calls are TRBV5-8 and TRBJ2-7; the match to TRBD1 covers 9 bases. This CDR3 is built from 16 residues. Germline CDR1 SGHTS, CDR2 YDEGEE. V shed 1 base and J 5 bases; nucleotides not matched to a gene: 10. This CDR3 is CASSLPGQGLYDEQYF. DNA for the CDR3: TGTGCCAGCAGCTTGCCGGGACAGGGCTTGTATGACGAGCAGTACTTC. Full variable domain (outside the CDR3, taken from reference TRBV5-8 and TRBJ2-7): EAGVTQSPTHLIKTRGQQATLRCSPISGHTSVYWYQQALGLGLQFLLWYDEGEERNRGNFPPRFSGRQFPNYSSELNVNALELEDSALYLCASSLPGQGLYDEQYFGPGTRLTVT.

The chain uses TRBV15 and TRBJ2-7, with D perhaps TRBD1 (6 bases). The germline gives CDR1 LNHNV, CDR2 YYDKDF (reference sequence). The V end was cut by 0 bases, the J end by 6 bases, with 15 bases between. CDR3 size: 15 residues. CDR3 coding DNA: TGTGCCACCAGCAGAGAATCCTCAGGGGTGGCCGAGCAGTACTTC. It specifies CATSRESSGVAEQYF.